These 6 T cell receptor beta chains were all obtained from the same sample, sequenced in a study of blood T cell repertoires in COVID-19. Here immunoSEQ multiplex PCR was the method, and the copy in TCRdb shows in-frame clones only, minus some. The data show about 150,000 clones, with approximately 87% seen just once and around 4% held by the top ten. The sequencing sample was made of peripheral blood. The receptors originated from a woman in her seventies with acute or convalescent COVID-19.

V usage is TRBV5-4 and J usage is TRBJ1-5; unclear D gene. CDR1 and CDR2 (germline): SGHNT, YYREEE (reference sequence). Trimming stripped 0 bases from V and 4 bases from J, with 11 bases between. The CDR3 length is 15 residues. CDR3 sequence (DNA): TGTGCCAGCAGCTTGGGGGCAGATGAGAATCAGCCCCAGCATTTT. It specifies CASSLGADENQPQHF.

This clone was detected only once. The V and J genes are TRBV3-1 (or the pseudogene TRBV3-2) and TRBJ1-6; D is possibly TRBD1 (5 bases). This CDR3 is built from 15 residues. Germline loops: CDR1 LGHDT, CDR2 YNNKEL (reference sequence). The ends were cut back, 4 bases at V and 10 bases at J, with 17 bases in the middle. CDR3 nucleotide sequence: TGTGCCAGCAGCCCCAGGGAAATTGGAGTATCACCCCTCCACTTT. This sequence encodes CASSPREIGVSPLHF.

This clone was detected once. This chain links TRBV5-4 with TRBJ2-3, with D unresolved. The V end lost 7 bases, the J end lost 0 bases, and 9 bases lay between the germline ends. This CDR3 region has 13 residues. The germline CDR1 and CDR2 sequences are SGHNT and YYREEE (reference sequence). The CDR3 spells CASHTPSTDTQYF. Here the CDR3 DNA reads TGTGCCAGCCACACGCCCAGCACAGATACGCAGTATTTT.

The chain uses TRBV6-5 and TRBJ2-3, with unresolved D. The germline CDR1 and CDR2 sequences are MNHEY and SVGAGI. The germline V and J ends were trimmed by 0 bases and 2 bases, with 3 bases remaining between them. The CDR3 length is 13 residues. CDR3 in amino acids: CASSYSFTDTQYF. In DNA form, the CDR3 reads TGTGCCAGCAGTTACTCCTTCACAGATACGCAGTATTTT.

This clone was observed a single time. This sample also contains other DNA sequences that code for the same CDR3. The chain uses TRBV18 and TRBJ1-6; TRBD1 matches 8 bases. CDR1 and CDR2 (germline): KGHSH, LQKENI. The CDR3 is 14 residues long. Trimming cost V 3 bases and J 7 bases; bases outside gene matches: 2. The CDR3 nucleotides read TGTGCCAGCTCACCGGGGACAGGAAATTCACCCCTCCACTTT. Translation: CASSPGTGNSPLHF.

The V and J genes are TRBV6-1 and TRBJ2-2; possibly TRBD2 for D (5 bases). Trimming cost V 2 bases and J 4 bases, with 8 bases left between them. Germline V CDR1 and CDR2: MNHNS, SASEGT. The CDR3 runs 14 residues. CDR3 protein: CASSESGGTGELFF. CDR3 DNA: TGTGCCAGCAGTGAATCCGGAGGCACCGGGGAGCTGTTTTTT.